This T cell receptor beta chain was captured in a study of T-cell reconstitution after alpha-beta-depleted transplantation in children. The CDR3 is 13 amino acids. V lost 4 bases and J lost 7, with 14 bases in between. Germline CDR1 is DFQATT and CDR2 is SNEGSKA (reference sequence). Molecular barcoding with unique molecular identifiers was used for the TCRbeta library. TCRdb re-called the PCR reads through MiXCR, storing one row per CDR3 protein. Of hundreds of thousands of distinct CDR3 sequences in the sample, about 18% are singletons; the top ten hold more than 2.5%. The V gene is TRBV20-1, the J gene TRBJ2-4, with D possibly being TRBD2 (6 bases). The sample was PBMCs from the stem cell graft donor, taken from the stem cell graft. This TCR came from a human donor who donated a stem cell graft to a child with acute lymphoblastic leukemia. The CDR3 sequence is CSATDIGRNIQYF. The CDR3 coding sequence is TGCAGTGCTACCGACATAGGGAGGAACATTCAGTACTTC.